A selection of T cell receptor beta chains follows, all from one sample in a study of siplizumab effects on memory and regulatory T cells. These receptors are not linked to any known antigen. Here immunoSEQ multiplex PCR was the method, and the copy in TCRdb shows in-frame clones only, minus some. The sample carries about 18,000 clones, about 45% recorded once. The sample was CFSE-low (dividing) CD4+ T cells sorted from an allogeneic mixed lymphocyte reaction. The receptors originated from a human donor in good health; the cells came from an allogeneic mixed lymphocyte reaction. Some clones in this sample may be carry-over from other donors' samples. CDR3s include the opening cysteine and the closing phenylalanine or tryptophan. Fields, in order: clone size, J gene, D gene, V gene, CDR3 protein, CDR3 DNA. A D gene is named only where the DNA matches it firmly. Clone sizes are given selectively: once, few, many, or a class where the clone is expanded.

size: -
J: TRBJ1-2
D: TRBD1
V: TRBV6-5
CDR3: CARSTGENYGYTF
DNA: TGTGCCAGATCGACAGGGGAAAACTATGGCTACACCTTC

size: once
J: TRBJ2-5
D: TRBD2
V: TRBV6-5
CDR3: CASSYVLAGGETQYF
DNA: TGTGCCAGCAGTTACGTGCTAGCGGGGGGAGAGACCCAGTACTTC

size: -
J: TRBJ2-4
D: TRBD2
V: TRBV19
CDR3: CASSSRPSGNIQYF
DNA: TGTGCCAGTAGTTCGCGGCCTAGCGGAAACATTCAGTACTTC

size: few
J: TRBJ1-1
D: -
V: TRBV7-9
CDR3: CASIPNPGLQNTEAFF
DNA: TGTGCCAGCATCCCAAATCCCGGACTACAGAACACTGAAGCTTTCTTT

size: medium-sized
J: TRBJ2-3
D: TRBD2
V: TRBV7-9
CDR3: CASSFGLATPSQYF
DNA: TGTGCCAGCAGCTTCGGACTAGCCACTCCCTCGCAGTATTTT

size: once
J: TRBJ1-1
D: -
V: TRBV19
CDR3: CASSRWTEAFF
DNA: TGTGCCAGTAGTAGGTGGACTGAAGCTTTCTTT

size: medium-sized
J: TRBJ2-1
D: TRBD1
V: TRBV6-5
CDR3: CASSYRIPGQGYEQFF
DNA: TGTGCCAGCAGTTACCGGATCCCGGGACAGGGGTATGAGCAGTTCTTC

size: medium-sized
J: TRBJ2-7
D: -
V: TRBV7-6
CDR3: CASSRGFSYEQYF
DNA: TGTGCCAGCAGCCGCGGGTTCTCCTACGAGCAGTACTTC

size: -
J: TRBJ1-1
D: -
V: TRBV6-6
CDR3: CASSFDGNTEAFF
DNA: TGTGCCAGCAGTTTCGACGGGAACACTGAAGCTTTCTTT

size: many
J: TRBJ2-5
D: -
V: TRBV7-3
CDR3: CASSFSGLGETQYF
DNA: TGTGCCAGCAGCTTTTCAGGGCTTGGCGAGACCCAGTACTTC

size: few
J: TRBJ1-1
D: -
V: TRBV7-7
CDR3: CASSIERGRGTEAFF
DNA: TGTGCCAGCAGCATTGAGCGGGGACGGGGCACTGAAGCTTTCTTT

size: -
J: TRBJ2-7
D: -
V: TRBV6-5
CDR3: CASRLLYEQYF
DNA: TGTGCCAGCAGGCTGCTCTACGAGCAGTACTTC

size: -
J: TRBJ1-2
D: -
V: TRBV11-2
CDR3: CASSFARGASYGYTF
DNA: TGTGCCAGCAGCTTTGCCAGGGGCGCTTCCTATGGCTACACCTTC

size: few
J: TRBJ2-7
D: -
V: TRBV5-1
CDR3: CASSLVGSYEQYF
DNA: TGCGCCAGCAGCTTGGTGGGCTCCTACGAGCAGTACTTC

size: -
J: TRBJ2-2
D: TRBD2
V: TRBV7-9
CDR3: CASSPPGLAGAMAGELFF
DNA: TGTGCCAGCAGCCCACCGGGACTAGCGGGGGCTATGGCCGGGGAGCTGTTTTTT

size: -
J: TRBJ1-2
D: -
V: TRBV6-5
CDR3: CASSYPRFADGYTF
DNA: TGTGCCAGCAGTTACCCGAGGTTTGCGGATGGCTACACCTTC

size: -
J: TRBJ1-3
D: -
V: TRBV12-5
CDR3: CASSKGDGGNTIYF
DNA: TGTGCTAGTAGCAAGGGTGATGGTGGAAACACCATATATTTT

size: -
J: TRBJ1-2
D: -
V: TRBV5-1
CDR3: CASSNQGEEYGYTF
DNA: TGCGCCAGCAGCAACCAGGGCGAGGAGTATGGCTACACCTTC

size: -
J: TRBJ1-4
D: -
V: TRBV7-2
CDR3: CASSLAGSEKLFF
DNA: TGTGCCAGCAGCTTAGCGGGAAGTGAGAAACTGTTTTTT

size: few
J: TRBJ2-7
D: TRBD1
V: TRBV6-5
CDR3: CASRGQGDSYEQYF
DNA: TGTGCCAGCAGGGGACAGGGAGACTCCTACGAGCAGTACTTC

size: -
J: TRBJ1-1
D: -
V: TRBV7-6
CDR3: CASSLVSAVGTEAFF
DNA: TGTGCCAGCAGCTTAGTTTCGGCGGTGGGGACTGAAGCTTTCTTT

size: -
J: TRBJ2-3
D: -
V: TRBV29-1
CDR3: CSVVVQGISTDTQYF
DNA: TGCAGCGTTGTGGTTCAGGGGATAAGCACAGATACGCAGTATTTT

size: -
J: TRBJ2-1
D: TRBD2
V: TRBV4-2
CDR3: CASSQGLAGVGNEQFF
DNA: TGTGCCAGCAGCCAGGGACTAGCGGGAGTAGGCAATGAGCAGTTCTTC

size: -
J: TRBJ2-1
D: -
V: TRBV7-9
CDR3: CASTKWLGPYNEQFF
DNA: TGTGCCAGCACGAAGTGGCTAGGGCCCTACAATGAGCAGTTCTTC

size: many
J: TRBJ1-6
D: -
V: TRBV28
CDR3: CASSLSAFLSPLHF
DNA: TGTGCCAGCAGTTTATCAGCTTTCCTTTCACCCCTCCACTTT

size: -
J: TRBJ2-3
D: -
V: TRBV27
CDR3: CASSFKGGSTDTQYF
DNA: TGTGCCAGCAGTTTCAAGGGGGGAAGCACAGATACGCAGTATTTT

size: few
J: TRBJ2-7
D: TRBD1
V: TRBV18
CDR3: CASSPRDRGSYEQYF
DNA: TGTGCCAGCTCCCCGCGGGACAGGGGATCCTACGAGCAGTACTTC

size: few
J: TRBJ1-2
D: TRBD1
V: TRBV10-3
CDR3: CAIRETGARGGYTF
DNA: TGTGCCATCAGGGAGACAGGGGCCAGGGGTGGCTACACCTTC

size: few
J: TRBJ1-2
D: TRBD1
V: TRBV18
CDR3: CASSLERTGGNYGYTF
DNA: TGTGCCAGCTCGCTCGAACGGACAGGAGGGAACTATGGCTACACCTTC

size: -
J: TRBJ2-5
D: TRBD2
V: TRBV7-2
CDR3: CASSMTSGRGFGGETQYF
DNA: TGTGCCAGCAGCATGACTAGCGGGAGAGGATTTGGTGGAGAGACCCAGTACTTC

size: -
J: TRBJ2-1
D: TRBD2
V: TRBV7-9
CDR3: CASSLLAGVLLSNEQFF
DNA: TGTGCCAGCAGCTTACTAGCGGGGGTCCTCCTTAGCAATGAGCAGTTCTTC

size: few
J: TRBJ1-1
D: -
V: TRBV6-6
CDR3: CASSYSGWTEAFF
DNA: TGTGCCAGCAGTTACTCGGGGTGGACTGAAGCTTTCTTT

size: -
J: TRBJ1-2
D: -
V: TRBV6-6
CDR3: CASSPLEGRRSYTF
DNA: TGTGCCAGCAGTCCCCTTGAGGGGCGGAGGAGCTACACCTTC

size: -
J: TRBJ2-7
D: -
V: TRBV7-2
CDR3: CASSQRADTYEQYF
DNA: TGTGCCAGCAGCCAGAGAGCGGATACCTACGAGCAGTACTTC

size: few
J: TRBJ1-2
D: TRBD1
V: TRBV18
CDR3: CASSFGQVRFGYTF
DNA: TGTGCCAGCTCTTTCGGACAGGTTCGTTTTGGCTACACCTTC

size: -
J: TRBJ2-3
D: -
V: TRBV30
CDR3: CAWSVGGIQADTQYF
DNA: TGTGCCTGGAGTGTAGGGGGGATCCAAGCAGATACGCAGTATTTT

size: once
J: TRBJ2-7
D: -
V: TRBV18
CDR3: CASSPLLDYEQYF
DNA: TGTGCCAGCTCACCACTGTTAGACTACGAGCAGTACTTC